One and the same sample provided the 16 T cell receptor beta chains below, sequenced in a study of CD8 T cells in Susac syndrome. The RNA input was roughly 0.5 to 1 ug, and it was reverse transcribed with random hexamers. MiXCR, run by TCRdb on the immunoSEQ multiplex PCR reads, gives a single entry per CDR3 protein. The sample includes about 240,000 distinct CDR3 sequences, about 96% seen only once; the top ten take 0.095% to 0.12%. The sequenced sample consisted of CD4+ T cells from PBMCs. Every receptor here comes from a human donor with Susac syndrome.

V usage is TRBV7-9 and J usage is TRBJ1-4; D is unclear. Germline V CDR1 and CDR2: SEHNR, FQNEAQ (reference sequence). With 3 bases removed from V and 11 bases from J, the gap between germline ends came to 7 bases. The CDR3 runs 11 residues. CDR3 nucleotide sequence: TGTGCCAGCAGCTTTTCAAGGAAACTGTTTTTT. Protein sequence: CASSFSRKLFF.

The chain couples TRBV28 to TRBJ2-6; D gene unclear. CDR1 MDHEN and CDR2 SYDVKM come from the germline V gene. The CDR3 is made up of 16 amino acids. Trimming shortened V by 5 bases and J by 0 bases, and 11 bases separated the two germline ends. CDR3 nucleotide sequence: TGTGCCAGCAGTCTCCACAGCTACTCTGGGGCCAACGTCCTGACTTTC. The encoded protein is CASSLHSYSGANVLTF. Complete variable domain (other parts from reference TRBV28 and TRBJ2-6): DVKVTQSSRYLVKRTGEKVFLECVQDMDHENMFWYRQDPGLGLRLIYFSYDVKMKEKGDIPEGYSVSREKKERFSLILESASTNQTSMYLCASSLHSYSGANVLTFGAGSRLTVL.

CDR3 sequence (DNA): TGCAGTGCCCTGACAAGGGCGGGATCACAAGAGACCCAGTACTTC. Its translation is CSALTRAGSQETQYF. V and J are TRBV20-1 and TRBJ2-5; perhaps TRBD2 as D (6 bases). This CDR3 has 15 amino acids. CDR1 and CDR2 from the germline V gene are DFQATT and SNEGSKA (reference sequence). V was cut by 6 bases and J by 2 bases, with 19 bases left in between.

As DNA, the CDR3 is TGTGCCAGCAGGGCTCCGGGACCGCTATTGTTCTTC. Translation gives CASRAPGPLLFF. J is TRBJ2-1 and V is TRBV28; D may match TRBD1 or TRBD2 (5 bases each). Trimming took off 6 bases at V and 15 bases at J, with 18 bases between the two ends. The CDR3 has 12 residues. The germline V gene encodes CDR1 MDHEN and CDR2 SYDVKM.

V usage is TRBV7-9 and J usage is TRBJ1-1, with D unresolved. The CDR3 extends over 14 amino acids. Germline loops: CDR1 SEHNR, CDR2 FQNEAQ (reference sequence). Trimming pared 5 bases from V and 2 bases from J, leaving 12 bases between. The CDR3 DNA sequence: TGTGCCAGCAGCGAGTATGATCAAAACACTGAAGCTTTCTTT. Amino acids: CASSEYDQNTEAFF.

V is TRBV19 and J is TRBJ2-2; D may be TRBD1 or TRBD2 (5 bases each). CDR3 length: 14 amino acids. Germline CDR1 reads LNHDA; CDR2 reads SQIVND (reference sequence). The V end was cut by 7 bases, the J end by 5 bases, with 14 bases between. The DNA of the CDR3 is TGTGCCAGTACCCGACCCGAGGGGACCGGGGAGCTGTTTTTT. Translating gives CASTRPEGTGELFF.

The chain employs TRBV6-5 and TRBJ2-5; TRBD2 matches at 8 bases. J gave up 4 bases and V 2 bases, and 9 bases lay outside the gene matches. This CDR3 has 16 residues. Germline CDR1 reads MNHEY; CDR2 reads SVGAGI. The CDR3 is CASSYTAAGARETQYF. The CDR3 nucleotides read TGTGCCAGCAGTTACACAGCAGCGGGGGCAAGAGAGACCCAGTACTTC.

This clonotype was recorded once. This chain links TRBV20-1 with TRBJ1-2; the match to TRBD1 covers 11 bases. Germline assignment: CDR1 DFQATT and CDR2 SNEGSKA (reference sequence). The CDR3 extends over 14 amino acids. The ends lost 1 base at V and 4 bases at J; junction bases unmatched: 2. CDR3 sequence (DNA): TGCAGTGCTAGAGGGGACAGGGGGACCTATGGCTACACCTTC. This translates into CSARGDRGTYGYTF.

This clonotype was recorded only once. The chain is built from TRBV7-9 and TRBJ2-7; perhaps TRBD1 as D (6 bases). The germline V and J ends were trimmed by 3 bases and 3 bases, with 15 bases remaining between them. Germline CDR1 and CDR2: SEHNR and FQNEAQ (reference sequence). The CDR3 covers 15 residues. The CDR3 reads CASSFGTTDHYEQYF. CDR3 bases: TGTGCCAGCAGCTTTGGGACAACTGATCACTACGAGCAGTACTTC.

This chain joins TRBV7-2 and TRBJ2-1, with TRBD2 as a possible D gene (6 bases). CDR3 size: 15 residues. Germline CDR1 reads SGHTA; CDR2 reads FQGNSA. V shed 2 bases and J shed 2 bases, with 10 bases lying between them. This CDR3 is CASSLYSGTYNEQFF. The CDR3 coding sequence is TGTGCCAGCAGCTTATATAGCGGTACCTACAATGAGCAGTTCTTC.

V and J are TRBV3-1 and TRBJ2-7; D is ambiguous. The germline V and J ends were trimmed by 0 bases and 1 base, with 10 bases remaining between them. CDR1 and CDR2 from the germline V gene are LGHDT and YNNKEL (reference sequence). The CDR3 is 15 residues long. CDR3 amino acids: CASSQDHRSSYEQYF. The CDR3 DNA sequence: TGTGCCAGCAGCCAAGATCACAGATCGTCCTACGAGCAGTACTTC.

V usage is TRBV18 and J usage is TRBJ2-5; 12 bases fit TRBD2. The CDR3 is 15 amino acids. The V and J ends lost 2 bases and 5 bases, in that order; junction bases with no gene match: 3. The V gene's germline CDR1 is KGHSH and CDR2 LQKENI. The CDR3: CASSPTSGRMETQYF. The CDR3 nucleotides read TGTGCCAGCTCACCAACTAGCGGGAGGATGGAGACCCAGTACTTC.

This rearrangement joins TRBV20-1 to TRBJ2-7; D might be TRBD1 (6 bases). The germline V gene encodes CDR1 DFQATT and CDR2 SNEGSKA (reference sequence). The CDR3 totals 13 residues. V gave up 2 bases and J gave up 0 bases, with 8 bases separating them. The CDR3, as DNA: TGCAGTGCTAGACAGACAGGCTCCTACGAGCAGTACTTC. It translates to CSARQTGSYEQYF.

The J gene is TRBJ1-2, the V gene TRBV27; D is undetermined. The CDR3 loop spans 13 amino acids. The V end was cut by 5 bases, the J end by 7 bases, with 14 bases between. The germline V gene encodes CDR1 MNHEY and CDR2 SMNVEV (reference sequence). The DNA for the CDR3 is TGTGCCAGCAGTCCCCATGGTGGTGGTGGCTACACCTTC. This translates into CASSPHGGGGYTF.

In DNA form, the CDR3 reads TGTGCCAGCAGCCCACGGTTATCAGGGGCCCAAGAGACCCAGTACTTC. Translated, it gives CASSPRLSGAQETQYF. The rearrangement uses TRBV21-1 and TRBJ2-5; the listed D gene, TRBD1, was not tested against the DNA. TRBV21-1 is a known pseudogene. The length of the CDR3 is 16 residues.

This chain links TRBV15 with TRBJ2-7; the D is unclear. This CDR3 contains 13 residues. The germline CDR1 and CDR2 sequences are LNHNV and YYDKDF (reference sequence). V shed 2 bases and J shed 4 bases, with 9 bases lying between them. The CDR3 bases are TGTGCCACCAGCAGATCAGGACGGTACGAGCAGTACTTC. Translated, it gives CATSRSGRYEQYF.